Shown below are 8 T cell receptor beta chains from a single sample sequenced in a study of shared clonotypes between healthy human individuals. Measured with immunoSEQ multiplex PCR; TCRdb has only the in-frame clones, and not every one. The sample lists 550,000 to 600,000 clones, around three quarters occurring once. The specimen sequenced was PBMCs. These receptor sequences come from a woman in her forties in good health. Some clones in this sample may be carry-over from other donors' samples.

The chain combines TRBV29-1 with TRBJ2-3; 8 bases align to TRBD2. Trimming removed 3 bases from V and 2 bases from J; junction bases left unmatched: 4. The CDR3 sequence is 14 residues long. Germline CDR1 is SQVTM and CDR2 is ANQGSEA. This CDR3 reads CSVDKREYTDTQYF. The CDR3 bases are TGCAGCGTTGACAAGCGGGAGTACACAGATACGCAGTATTTT.

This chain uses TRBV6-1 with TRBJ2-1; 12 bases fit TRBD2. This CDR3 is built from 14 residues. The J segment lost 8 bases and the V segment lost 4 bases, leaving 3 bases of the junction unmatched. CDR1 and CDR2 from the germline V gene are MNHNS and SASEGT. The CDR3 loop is CASSASGRAYEQFF. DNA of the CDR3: TGTGCCAGCAGTGCTAGCGGGAGGGCCTATGAGCAGTTCTTC.

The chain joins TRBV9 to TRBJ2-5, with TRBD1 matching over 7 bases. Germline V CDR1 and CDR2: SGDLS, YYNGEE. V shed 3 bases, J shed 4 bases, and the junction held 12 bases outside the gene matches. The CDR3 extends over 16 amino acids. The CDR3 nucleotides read TGTGCCAGCAGCGGCACGGACAGGTCCCCCGGAGAGACCCAGTACTTC. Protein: CASSGTDRSPGETQYF.

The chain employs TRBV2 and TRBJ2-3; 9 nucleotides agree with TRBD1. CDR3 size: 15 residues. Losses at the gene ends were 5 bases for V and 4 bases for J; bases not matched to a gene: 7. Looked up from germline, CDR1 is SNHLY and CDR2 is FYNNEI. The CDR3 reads CASSIPGQGADTQYF. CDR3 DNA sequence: TGTGCCAGCAGTATTCCGGGACAGGGTGCAGATACGCAGTATTTT. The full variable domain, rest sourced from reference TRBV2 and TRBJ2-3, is EPEVTQTPSHQVTQMGQEVILRCVPISNHLYFYWYRQILGQKVEFLVSFYNNEISEKSEIFDDQFSVERPDGSNFTLKIRSTKLEDSAMYFCASSIPGQGADTQYFGPGTRLTVL.

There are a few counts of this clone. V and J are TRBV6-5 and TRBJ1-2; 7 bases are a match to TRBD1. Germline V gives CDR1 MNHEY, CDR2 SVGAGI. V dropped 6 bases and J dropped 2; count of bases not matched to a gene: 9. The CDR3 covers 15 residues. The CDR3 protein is CASRIGQASNYGYTF. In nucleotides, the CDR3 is TGTGCCAGCAGAATAGGACAGGCTTCCAACTATGGCTACACCTTC.

CDR3 residues: CASSLLGGTYEQYF. The CDR3 coding sequence is TGTGCCAGCAGCTTATTGGGGGGTACCTACGAGCAGTACTTC. The rearrangement uses TRBV5-8 and TRBJ2-7, with D possibly matching TRBD2 (6 bases). Per the germline V gene, CDR1 is SGHTS and CDR2 is YDEGEE. V lost 2 bases, J lost 2 bases, and 11 bases lay in between. The CDR3 is made up of 14 amino acids. Full variable domain (missing parts from reference TRBV5-8 and TRBJ2-7): EAGVTQSPTHLIKTRGQQATLRCSPISGHTSVYWYQQALGLGLQFLLWYDEGEERNRGNFPPRFSGRQFPNYSSELNVNALELEDSALYLCASSLLGGTYEQYFGPGTRLTVT.

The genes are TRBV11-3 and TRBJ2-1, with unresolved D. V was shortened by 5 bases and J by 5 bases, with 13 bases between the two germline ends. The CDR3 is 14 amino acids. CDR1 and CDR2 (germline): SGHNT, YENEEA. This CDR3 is CASSQAGPNNEQFF. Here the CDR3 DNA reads TGTGCCAGCAGCCAAGCCGGACCCAACAATGAGCAGTTCTTC.

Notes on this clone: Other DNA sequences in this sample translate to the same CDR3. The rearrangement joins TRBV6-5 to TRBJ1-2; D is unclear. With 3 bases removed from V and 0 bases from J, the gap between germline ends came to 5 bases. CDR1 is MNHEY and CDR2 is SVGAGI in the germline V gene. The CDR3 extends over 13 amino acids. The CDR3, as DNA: TGTGCCAGCAGTTATGGTGCTAACTATGGCTACACCTTC. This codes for CASSYGANYGYTF.